Listed below are T cell receptor beta chains from one sample, sequenced in a study of T cells in Graves' hyperthyroidism and ophthalmopathy. TCRdb itself ran the multiplex PCR reads through MiXCR, one entry per CDR3 protein. This table holds 700,000 or so distinct CDR3 sequences, 14% found once. Material: blood. The receptors stem from a woman in her forties or fifties with Graves' ophthalmopathy. The CDR3 runs from the conserved cysteine through the conserved F or W. The D gene is left open where the match is weak. Size tells how often a clone was seen (once, few, many) or the class of an expanded clone, and some rows leave it out.

many,17,TRBD2,TRBJ2-7,TRBV27,TGTGCCAGCAGTTTAAATTTTGGTCTAGCGGGAGTGGAAGAGCAGTACTTC,CASSLNFGLAGVEEQYF
few,14,NA,TRBJ2-1,TRBV19,TGTGCCAGTAACTTTGTGGGCTCCTACAATGAGCAGTTCTTC,CASNFVGSYNEQFF
many,20,TRBD2,TRBJ2-3,TRBV27,TGTGCCAGCAGTTTCCAACCCCCCGGGAGGATAAGATTGAGCACAGATACGCAGTATTTT,CASSFQPPGRIRLSTDTQYF
many,13,NA,TRBJ1-1,TRBV7-3,TGTGCCAGCAAACGGCGGATGAACACTGAAGCTTTCTTT,CASKRRMNTEAFF
many,17,NA,TRBJ2-7,TRBV28,TGTGCCAGCAGTTTTGGTTGGCGCGGCAAACAAGGCCACGAGCAGTACTTC,CASSFGWRGKQGHEQYF
NA,18,TRBD2,TRBJ2-5,TRBV28,TGTGCCAGCAGTCTCCCTCAACCGGGACTAGCGGGAGGGGGGGCCCAGTACTTC,CASSLPQPGLAGGGAQYF
many,12,NA,TRBJ2-1,TRBV20-1,TGCAGTGTTTCCAGGGGAGAAAATGAGCAGTTCTTC,CSVSRGENEQFF
many,14,TRBD1,TRBJ1-1,TRBV20-1,TGCAGTGCGCACAGGGGGGGCTCGTTGACTGAAGCTTTCTTT,CSAHRGGSLTEAFF
many,16,TRBD2,TRBJ2-3,TRBV3-1,TGTGCCAGCAGCCAAGAACTAGCGGGAGGAGCAGATACGCAGTATTTT,CASSQELAGGADTQYF
NA,14,TRBD1,TRBJ2-2,TRBV7-3,TGTGCCAGCAGCTTGCAGGGGGCTTCCGGGGAGCTGTTTTTT,CASSLQGASGELFF
few,13,NA,TRBJ1-1,TRBV6-2/TRBV6-3,TGTGCCAGCAGTTACCTACGGACAGCTGAAGCTTTCTTT,CASSYLRTAEAFF
few,16,TRBD1,TRBJ2-3,TRBV12-3/TRBV12-4,TGTGCCAGCAGTTCAACCGGGACAGGGAACACAGATACGCAGTATTTT,CASSSTGTGNTDTQYF
many,14,TRBD1,TRBJ1-4,TRBV2,TGTGCCAGCGTATTCGACAGGGCGCGTGAAAAACTGTTTTTT,CASVFDRAREKLFF
many,15,TRBD2,TRBJ2-5,TRBV3-1,TGTGCCAGCAGACCTAGCGGGAGGGCCGTGGAGACCCAGTACTTC,CASRPSGRAVETQYF
many,14,NA,TRBJ1-1,TRBV15,TGTGCCACCAGCAGAGTATCAGGGAACACTGAAGCTTTCTTT,CATSRVSGNTEAFF
NA,14,TRBD2,TRBJ2-7,TRBV28,TGTGCCAGCAGTCCAGCGGGAGCCCGGGACGAGCAGTACTTC,CASSPAGARDEQYF
NA,16,NA,TRBJ2-7,TRBV2,TGTGCCAGCAGTGAAAGGGGTAGGGGACTCTCCTACGAGCAGTACTTC,CASSERGRGLSYEQYF
NA,17,TRBD2,TRBJ2-2,TRBV4-3,TGCGCCAGCAGCCAAGATTCCCAGGGAGGGCACACCGGGGAGCTGTTTTTT,CASSQDSQGGHTGELFF
many,14,TRBD1,TRBJ2-7,TRBV24-1,TGTGCCACCAGTGACGATGACAGGGGCTACGAGCAGTACTTC,CATSDDDRGYEQYF
NA,17,TRBD1,TRBJ2-1,TRBV5-5,TGTGCCAGCACCCTAACGAAAGGGGGCCTTGCCTACAATGAGCAGTTCTTC,CASTLTKGGLAYNEQFF
NA,16,NA,TRBJ2-3,TRBV7-9,TGTGCCAGCAGCTTAGGGGCTAGCCTCCCAACAGATACGCAGTATTTT,CASSLGASLPTDTQYF
once,19,TRBD2,TRBJ2-1,TRBV2,TGTGCCAGCAGGAAACCGGGACTAGCGGAAGATCTGACTATAGGTGAGCAGTTCTTC,CASRKPGLAEDLTIGEQFF
many,16,NA,TRBJ2-5,TRBV7-9,TGTGCCAGCAGCTTTAGTGAGTTAGTGGCCCAAGAGACCCAGTACTTC,CASSFSELVAQETQYF
NA,15,NA,TRBJ2-5,TRBV20-1,TGCAGTGCTAGGAAAGATGACACCTACCAAGAGACCCAGTACTTC,CSARKDDTYQETQYF
few,17,NA,TRBJ2-7,TRBV7-9,TGTGCCAGCAGCTTAGCACGCGGGGCCAAGCAGGGTTCCGAGCAGTACTTC,CASSLARGAKQGSEQYF
many,14,TRBD2,TRBJ2-7,TRBV5-6,TGTGCCAGCAGCGGGGGGGACTACTCCTACGAGCAGTACTTC,CASSGGDYSYEQYF
few,13,NA,TRBJ1-2,TRBV4-3,TGCGCCAGCAGCCAATGGGGAGGGGATGGCTACACCTTC,CASSQWGGDGYTF
many,17,TRBD2,TRBJ2-1,TRBV28,TGTGCCAGCAGCCTCCCAGTAGCGGGATATGTAGGGAATGAGCAGTTCTTC,CASSLPVAGYVGNEQFF
many,16,TRBD1,TRBJ2-2,TRBV28,TGTGCCAGCAGTTCCCGACAGGGACGGGACACCGGGGAGCTGTTTTTT,CASSSRQGRDTGELFF
many,16,TRBD2,TRBJ2-3,TRBV12-3/TRBV12-4,TGTGCCAGCAACGGACGACTAGCGGGAGAGGTGGATACGCAGTATTTT,CASNGRLAGEVDTQYF
many,15,NA,TRBJ1-2,TRBV18,TGTGCCAGCTCACCACCGAGGACGTCTAACTATGGCTACACCTTC,CASSPPRTSNYGYTF
many,17,TRBD1,TRBJ2-3,TRBV2,TGTGCCAGCAGTGAGGAGAACAGGGGTTTAGCGACAGATACGCAGTATTTT,CASSEENRGLATDTQYF
many,14,NA,TRBJ2-7,TRBV27,TGTGCCAGCAGTTTCCTGAGGGGGACGGACGAGCAGTACTTC,CASSFLRGTDEQYF
NA,13,NA,TRBJ1-1,TRBV27,TGTGCCAGCCATAGGGTGGGGAACACTGAAGCTTTCTTT,CASHRVGNTEAFF
NA,17,TRBD2,TRBJ2-5,TRBV4-2,TGTGCCAGCAGCCAAGATTCACTAGCGGGAGGGACAGAGACCCAGTACTTC,CASSQDSLAGGTETQYF
many,15,TRBD2,TRBJ2-3,TRBV6-1,TGTGCCAGCAGTTACGCGGGAGGTGGTACAGATACGCAGTATTTT,CASSYAGGGTDTQYF
many,16,TRBD2,TRBJ2-1,TRBV28,TGTGCCAGCCGGGGGGGGGGGGCCCGCTCCTACAATGAGCAGTTCTTC,CASRGGGARSYNEQFF